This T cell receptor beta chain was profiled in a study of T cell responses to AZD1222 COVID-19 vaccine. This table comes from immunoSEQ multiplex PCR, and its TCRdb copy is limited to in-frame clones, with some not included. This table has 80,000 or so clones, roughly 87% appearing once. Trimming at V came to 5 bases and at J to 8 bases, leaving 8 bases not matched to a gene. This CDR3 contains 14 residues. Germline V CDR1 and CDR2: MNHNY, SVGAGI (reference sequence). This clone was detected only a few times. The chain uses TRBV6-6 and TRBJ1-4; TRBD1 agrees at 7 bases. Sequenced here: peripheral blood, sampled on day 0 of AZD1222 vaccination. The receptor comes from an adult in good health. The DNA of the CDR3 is TGTGCCAGCAGTCTCCAGACAGGGCGGGAAAAACTGTTTTTT. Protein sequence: CASSLQTGREKLFF.